This T cell receptor (beta chain) was documented in a study of T cells after yellow fever vaccination. General study findings and limits: Clones from primary vaccination mostly reappeared after the booster (less than 98% CD4, just over 85% CD8).

By 5'RACE template switching, TCR cDNA was produced, with a universal primer site and UMIs added in the process. TCRdb reanalysed the 5' RACE reads using MiXCR and keeps one entry per CDR3 protein. Found here are around 600,000 distinct CDR3 sequences, around 12% of them singletons; the top ten hold just under 15%. There are a few counts of this clonotype. Its antigen is as yet unknown. This clonotype originated in a man aged 30 to 39 who received the YFV17D yellow fever vaccine. The starting material was PBMCs, obtained on the day of the yellow fever booster vaccination.

CDR3 loop: CASSIPTSDTGELFF. In DNA form, the CDR3 reads TGTGCCAGTAGTATTCCGACCAGCGACACCGGGGAGCTGTTTTTT. The chain recombines TRBV19 with TRBJ2-2; D is uncertain. CDR3 length: 15 amino acids. Germline CDR1 is LNHDA and CDR2 is SQIVND (reference sequence). The V end lost 3 bases, the J end lost 3 bases, and 11 bases lay between the germline ends.